These T cell receptor beta chains were read from a single sample in a study of blood T cells in healthy people across ages. TCRdb fed the 5' RACE reads into MiXCR, producing one record per CDR3 protein. The sample includes 1,800,000 or so distinct CDR3 sequences, roughly two fifths seen only once; the top ten take 23%. Sequencing was done on a sample of blood. These receptors came from a human donor in good health. Each CDR3 is given with its conserved first and last residue. The D gene is left open where the match is weak. Not every row has a clone size; where given, it reads once, few, many or a size class.

d_call	v_call	j_call	clone_size	cdr3_aa	cdr3_nt
.	TRBV6-5	TRBJ2-4	.	CASSYSNGIGLNLAKNIQYF	TGTGCCAGCAGTTACTCGAACGGGATTGGCCTCAACTTAGCCAAAAACATTCAGTACTTC
TRBD1	TRBV7-2	TRBJ1-1	.	CASSIRDRIEAFF	TGTGCCAGCAGCATCAGGGACAGAATTGAAGCTTTCTTT
.	TRBV7-9	TRBJ2-7	few	CASSLAQWVRRSIYEQYF	TGTGCCAGCAGCTTAGCGCAATGGGTAAGACGGAGCATTTACGAGCAGTACTTC
TRBD1	TRBV19	TRBJ1-5	.	CASSMTRTGDQPQHF	TGTGCCAGTAGTATGACTAGGACAGGGGATCAGCCCCAGCATTTT
.	TRBV4-3	TRBJ2-1	.	CASSQDTAGRDEQFF	TGCGCCAGCAGCCAAGATACCGCCGGGCGGGATGAGCAGTTCTTC
.	TRBV15	TRBJ1-2	few	CATSRGVADAAVYGYTF	TGTGCCACCAGCAGAGGGGTGGCCGACGCGGCGGTCTATGGCTACACCTTC
.	TRBV5-1	TRBJ2-1	few	CASSLALAEQFF	TGCGCCAGCAGCTTGGCCCTAGCTGAGCAGTTCTTC
TRBD1	TRBV2	TRBJ1-2	.	CASTGQGARGYTF	TGTGCCAGCACTGGGCAGGGGGCTCGTGGCTACACCTTC
TRBD2	TRBV10-3	TRBJ2-1	few	CAITVSGGYNEQFF	TGTGCCATAACCGTAAGCGGGGGTTACAATGAGCAGTTCTTC
.	TRBV10-3	TRBJ1-2	.	CAIKVEDTGYTF	TGTGCCATCAAGGTGGAGGACACAGGCTACACCTTC
TRBD1	TRBV27	TRBJ2-1	few	CASSLWGAGGLTYNEQFF	TGTGCCAGCAGTTTGTGGGGTGCAGGGGGCTTAACCTACAATGAGCAGTTCTTC
.	TRBV6-5	TRBJ2-5	.	CASSYLVEGAGTQYF	TGTGCCAGCAGCTACCTTGTGGAGGGGGCTGGGACCCAGTACTTC
.	TRBV9	TRBJ2-1	many	CASSVGGGRTYNEQFF	TGTGCCAGCAGCGTAGGAGGCGGGCGAACCTACAATGAGCAGTTCTTC
.	TRBV7-2	TRBJ2-7	few	CASSLAAGSGYEQYF	TGTGCCAGCAGCTTAGCTGCAGGTAGTGGCTACGAGCAGTACTTC
.	TRBV15	TRBJ1-1	.	CATSRYSGPRNTEAFF	TGTGCCACCAGCAGGTATTCGGGACCCAGGAACACTGAAGCTTTCTTT
.	TRBV29-1	TRBJ1-2	.	CSVGSGVGYTF	TGCAGCGTTGGGTCGGGGGTCGGCTACACCTTC
TRBD1	TRBV4-2	TRBJ2-7	few	CASSHRTGRYEQYF	TGTGCCAGCAGCCATAGGACAGGGAGGTACGAGCAGTACTTC
.	TRBV28	TRBJ1-2	.	CASSHRGWAGDVYGYTF	TGTGCCAGCAGTCACCGAGGATGGGCAGGGGACGTCTATGGCTACACCTTC
.	TRBV7-2	TRBJ2-1	many	CASSSLRNEQFF	TGTGCCAGCAGCTCCCTTCGTAATGAGCAGTTCTTC
TRBD1	TRBV6-6	TRBJ2-7	.	CASSYSTTGGREQYF	TGTGCCAGCAGTTACTCGACAACAGGGGGGAGGGAGCAGTACTTC
TRBD1	TRBV28	TRBJ2-7	.	CASSLLRGQGANEQYF	TGTGCCAGCAGTTTATTACGGGGACAGGGGGCTAACGAGCAGTACTTC
TRBD1	TRBV7-9	TRBJ1-2	.	CASSPRGTGGEGYTF	TGTGCCAGCAGCCCGAGGGGCACAGGGGGCGAAGGCTACACCTTC
.	TRBV28	TRBJ2-7	.	CASSFRNIAYEQYF	TGTGCCAGCAGTTTTCGTAACATCGCCTACGAGCAGTACTTC
.	TRBV7-6	TRBJ2-5	.	CASSLQAGETQYF	TGTGCCAGCAGCTTGCAAGCCGGGGAGACCCAGTACTTC
.	TRBV15	TRBJ2-7	.	CATSTHIRDYEQYF	TGTGCCACCAGCACACATATTAGAGATTACGAGCAGTACTTC
.	TRBV29-1	TRBJ1-1	.	CSVSNRVTFTEAFF	TGCAGCGTTTCAAACAGGGTAACCTTTACTGAAGCTTTCTTT
.	TRBV7-8	TRBJ2-7	.	CASSYSLGAGSYEQYF	TGTGCCAGCAGCTATTCTCTGGGGGCGGGGAGCTACGAGCAGTACTTC
.	TRBV4-1	TRBJ2-7	.	CASSQGGDYEQYF	TGCGCCAGCAGCCAAGGGGGGGACTACGAGCAGTACTTC
.	TRBV12-3/TRBV12-4	TRBJ2-3	few	CASSPDSAGDTQYF	TGTGCCAGCAGCCCGGACTCTGCAGGAGATACGCAGTATTTT
.	TRBV9	TRBJ1-2	few	CASSVGDNLGIGYGYTF	TGTGCCAGCAGCGTAGGGGACAACCTTGGGATTGGCTATGGCTACACCTTC
.	TRBV4-3	TRBJ1-5	few	CASSQEVGGGRGPQHF	TGCGCCAGCAGCCAAGAGGTCGGTGGGGGTCGGGGGCCCCAGCATTTT
.	TRBV12-3/TRBV12-4	TRBJ1-5	few	CASSPIMGTREQPQHF	TGTGCCAGCAGTCCGATAATGGGGACGAGAGAGCAGCCCCAGCATTTT
.	TRBV6-1	TRBJ2-2	few	CASSERASMEAGELFF	TGTGCCAGCAGTGAAAGAGCTAGCATGGAGGCCGGGGAGCTGTTTTTT
TRBD2	TRBV4-1	TRBJ2-3	few	CASSQGLGVLGRTQYF	TGCGCCAGCAGTCAAGGACTAGGGGTTTTGGGTCGCACGCAGTATTTT
TRBD1	TRBV20-1	TRBJ1-3	.	CSARTGGRNTIYF	TGCAGTGCTAGAACAGGGGGCAGGAACACCATATATTTT
.	TRBV5-5	TRBJ2-7	.	CASTGRGNPYEQYF	TGTGCCAGCACCGGACGGGGGAACCCCTACGAGCAGTACTTC
.	TRBV15	TRBJ1-6	.	CATSRDLGRGVITTPLHF	TGTGCCACCAGCAGAGATTTAGGCAGGGGAGTAATTACGACACCCCTCCACTTT
.	TRBV20-1	TRBJ2-3	.	CSARDPGNTDTQYF	TGCAGTGCTAGAGATCCGGGAAACACAGATACGCAGTATTTT
.	TRBV9	TRBJ2-5	few	CASSTRSGHEAQETQYF	TGTGCCAGCAGCACCAGGTCTGGACATGAAGCCCAAGAGACCCAGTACTTC
.	TRBV5-1	TRBJ1-1	few	CASSLYGDSTEAFF	TGCGCCAGCAGCTTGTACGGGGATAGCACTGAAGCTTTCTTT
TRBD1	TRBV18	TRBJ1-5	few	CASSQVGGQSNQPQHF	TGTGCCAGCTCACAAGTGGGGGGACAGAGCAATCAGCCCCAGCATTTT
TRBD1	TRBV27	TRBJ2-5	many	CASSSGTGVRETQYF	TGTGCCAGCAGTTCCGGGACAGGGGTTCGGGAGACCCAGTACTTC
.	TRBV20-1	TRBJ2-1	.	CSAREDRPLGDEQFF	TGCAGTGCTAGAGAAGACAGGCCCCTCGGCGATGAGCAGTTCTTC
.	TRBV7-2	TRBJ1-2	.	CASSWTARRGNYGYTF	TGTGCCAGCAGCTGGACGGCCCGACGGGGGAACTATGGCTACACCTTC
.	TRBV20-1	TRBJ2-3	few	CSAPPTSRADTQYF	TGCAGTGCCCCACCTACTAGTAGAGCAGATACGCAGTATTTT
.	TRBV20-1	TRBJ2-5	few	CSARDFRSLETQYF	TGCAGTGCTAGAGATTTCAGATCGCTAGAGACCCAGTACTTC
.	TRBV6-1	TRBJ2-4	.	CASSLHPAPDVKSVAKNIQYF	TGTGCCAGCAGCCTCCATCCCGCGCCGGACGTGAAGAGTGTGGCCAAAAACATTCAGTACTTC
TRBD1	TRBV7-2	TRBJ2-5	.	CASSSRTGTGGRQETQYF	TGTGCCAGCAGTTCTAGAACCGGGACAGGGGGCCGGCAAGAGACCCAGTACTTC
.	TRBV6-5	TRBJ2-7	few	CASSRDRDSSYEQYF	TGTGCCAGCAGCCGTGACCGGGACTCCTCCTACGAGCAGTACTTC
.	TRBV7-2	TRBJ2-3	.	CASSLKGESIIDTQYF	TGTGCCAGCAGCTTAAAAGGGGAATCAATTATAGATACGCAGTATTTT
.	TRBV20-1	TRBJ1-2	.	CSATISDIPNYGYTF	TGCAGTGCAACAATATCGGACATCCCCAACTATGGCTACACCTTC
.	TRBV4-3	TRBJ2-3	few	CASSQGYYGSDTQYF	TGCGCCAGCAGCCAAGGCTACTATGGATCCGATACGCAGTATTTT
.	TRBV7-8	TRBJ2-1	.	CASSLTGQYNEQFF	TGTGCCAGCAGCTTAACAGGACAGTACAATGAGCAGTTCTTC
.	TRBV29-1	TRBJ1-4	.	CSVDGGGEKLFF	TGCAGCGTTGATGGGGGAGGCGAAAAACTGTTTTTT
.	TRBV20-1	TRBJ2-3	.	CRILESADTQYF	TGCAGGATACTAGAGTCGGCAGATACGCAGTATTTT